This TCR beta chain was captured by sequencing in a study of T cell responses to AZD1222 COVID-19 vaccine. Study-wide background: Both about-4-week and about-12-week second-dose recipients were combined. Study-level points and caveats: Females outnumbered males among donors, who were mostly white British; clonal diversity was possibly underestimated. Dominant CD4 TCR responses targeted spike regions 160-218 and 743-854.

TCRdb's copy holds only in-frame clones and misses some; the assay was immunoSEQ multiplex PCR. Of 100,000 to 150,000 clones in the sample, roughly 90% were seen once. This CDR3 has 15 amino acids. Germline lookup yields CDR1 SGDLS and CDR2 YYNGEE. The trim removed 4 bases at V and 2 bases at J, leaving 9 bases unmatched. Turning to this clone: Antigen specificity is unknown.

The chain employs TRBV9 and TRBJ2-7; TRBD2 matches 7 bases. This sequence originates from an adult in good health. The sample consisted of peripheral blood, taken on day 0 of AZD1222 vaccination. The CDR3 loop reads CASSPRDYSTYEQYF. As DNA, the CDR3 is TGTGCCAGCAGCCCGCGGGACTACTCGACCTACGAGCAGTACTTC.